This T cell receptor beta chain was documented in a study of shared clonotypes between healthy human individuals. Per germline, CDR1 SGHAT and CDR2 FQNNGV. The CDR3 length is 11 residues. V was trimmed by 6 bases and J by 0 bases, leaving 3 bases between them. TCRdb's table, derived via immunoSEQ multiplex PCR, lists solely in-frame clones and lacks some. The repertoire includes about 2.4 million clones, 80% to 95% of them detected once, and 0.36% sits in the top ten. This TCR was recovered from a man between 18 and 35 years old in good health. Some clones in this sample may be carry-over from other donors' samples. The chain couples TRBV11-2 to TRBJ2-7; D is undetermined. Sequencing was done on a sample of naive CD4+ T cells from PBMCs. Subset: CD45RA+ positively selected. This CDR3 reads CASRSSYEQYF. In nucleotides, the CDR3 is TGTGCCAGCAGGAGCTCCTACGAGCAGTACTTC.